This TCR beta chain was observed in a study of cytomegalovirus exposure and HLA in healthy donors listed by TCRdb under 2017. Describing the broader study: An earlier analysis of roughly 500 of the donors reported 276 Gb of sequence data and 100 million to 140 million unique TCR beta sequences from about 180 million T cells. Roughly 300 gigabases of sequencing data and about 92 million unique TCR sequences made up an early release that covered around 640 HLA-typed donors. Among the roughly 430 genotyped donors, around 79% belonged to the genetic ancestry cluster associated with self-reported Caucasian donors. The study aimed to test whether signatures of past pathogen exposure could be identified by cataloging public T cell receptors. Using immunosequencing, the study profiled T cell repertoires from fewer than 850 subjects and related those repertoires to cytomegalovirus serostatus. Besides the first cohort of 500 to 700 subjects, a separate validation cohort made up of roughly 130 different subjects was used. High-throughput TCR immunosequencing, statistical association of individual TCRs with disease status, and machine learning were combined to predict cytomegalovirus infection status. A later analysis re-analyzed previously published TCR beta repertoires from hundreds of donors and added high-resolution HLA genotyping to study TCR occurrence patterns. In the later analysis, no new phenotypic data were used to find candidate immune exposures; instead, reliance was placed on TCR beta sequences and their occurrence across donors. An earlier analysis of 587 of the donors used high-throughput TCR beta sequencing to judge whether each TCR beta V gene segment behaved as functional or pseudogenic. Alongside the repertoire data, information on donor age, sex, ethnicity and CMV serostatus was compiled. A later genetic analysis took genome-wide SNP genotypes for about 55% of the 666 donors and used that subset as a discovery cohort. All discovery cohort repertoires had been generated on a single sequencing platform. HLA typing included class I and class II loci at four-digit resolution. The number of donors typed differed by locus, with roughly 620-630 for A, B, C, DRB1 and DQB1, around 560 for DQA1, 606 for DPA1, and roughly 450 for DPB1. Roughly five DR-DQ haplotypes were treated as single units for association and clustering because of strong linkage in the cohort. Across around 400 genotyped donors of the cohort, an average of about 220,000 unique TCR beta nucleotide sequences per donor were sequenced, and roughly 18% of those sequences were non-productive.

Here is what the overall study found, with its caveats: A cluster of highly shared sequence variants was judged likely to be a technical artifact of the sequencing pipeline. CMV serostatus was the only immune exposure information available for the cohort. It was suggested by the authors that the approach could potentially be generalized to other disease states and immunological phenotypes. In an earlier analysis of roughly 560 of the donors, most TCR beta V segments were observed in productive rearrangements about 87% or about 30% of the time, broadly matching IMGT annotations. Because the 87-base-pair reads could not distinguish some IMGT-functional V segments, including TRBV6-2 and TRBV6-3, those segments were excluded. The study listed 164 TCR beta chains as associated with cytomegalovirus. When HLA alleles, especially DR and DQ, strongly co-occurred, attributing TCR associations to individual alleles was difficult. A further reported finding was that TCR beta sequences accurately predicted the HLA-A and HLA-B alleles for most subjects in the first cohort. Sequencing depth was assumed to be roughly uniform across donors in the presence/absence analyses, though that assumption may not hold. Specific HLA alleles were associated with about 17,000 TCR beta sequences at a false discovery rate of 0.05 in a later analysis. In a later analysis, most CMV-associated TCR beta chains were found to appear HLA-restricted, with HLA associations seemingly driven largely by CMV exposure. A later analysis found that TCR association rates varied across HLA loci, with DRB1 alleles showing the most associated TCRs and HLA-C alleles the fewest. In a later analysis, several top co-occurrence clusters were reported to appear linked to parvovirus B19, influenza, CMV and Epstein-Barr virus. While some public TCRs were present in many individuals, most TCR sequences turned up only very rarely across donors. Linkage disequilibrium might explain the correlated functional status among segregating V segments, but an unknown experimental factor could not be ruled out. The classifier was reported to diagnose cytomegalovirus status with high specificity and sensitivity in both the original and validation cohorts. V-gene and J-gene trimming of TCR beta chains was associated with a missense DCLRE1C variant in a later genetic analysis, and the association was replicated in an independent cohort. A later genetic analysis reported fewer N-insertions in productive TCRs among donors in an Asian-associated ancestry cluster than the approximately 700-donor mean. In a later analysis, HLA-associated TCR beta chains were found to be more clonally expanded and to have lower generation probabilities than equally common non-associated chains. The cohort was sequenced for TCR beta chains only, and without alpha or paired-chain data the features that could be detected were limited. Because HLA typing was unavailable for some donors at each locus, only the typed subset was used in association tests. Three of the identified cytomegalovirus-associated TCR beta chains were confirmed in vitro to be specific for cytomegalovirus antigens. The earlier analysis of about 600 of the donors excluded seventeen rarely observed V segments, including chromosome 9 orphons, because counts were too low.

The cohort consisted of 666 healthy bone marrow donors. All cohort members were sampled while nominally healthy, although unrecorded immune exposures were likely present. The donor tested CMV seronegative and was one of the 352 seronegative cohort members. Each donor provided a peripheral blood sample, and peripheral blood mononuclear cells were used for TCR beta sequencing. Genomic DNA was extracted from the blood cell samples with the Qiagen DNeasy Blood Extraction Kit. Reading from cysteine to phenylalanine, the CDR3 counts 15 amino acids. Only the CDR3 part of the read is kept: 45 bases, read in frame from the first base. V loses 6 bases at its end and J loses 7 bases; junction bases beyond the gene matches: 10. CDR1 and CDR2, looked up from the germline V gene, are SNHLY and FYNNEI. As for this clone: It has no known antigen specificity. No qualities accompany the bases; no much larger clone lies one base away.

Library generation was performed with the immunoSEQ multiplex PCR assay. For the multiplex PCR, a mixture combining 60 forward primers for TCR Vbeta segments and 13 reverse primers for TCR Jbeta segments was used. A multiplex PCR assay on genomic DNA amplified the CDR3 region of rearranged TCR beta genes. The amplified TCR beta libraries were sequenced on the Illumina HiSeq System as 87-base-pair reads. Under the source paper's analysis protocol: A later analysis counted tens of millions of unique TCR beta chains across the 550 to 700 repertoires, and some 12 million of these chains were shared by at least two donors. To remove PCR and sequencing errors, raw reads were error-corrected and collapsed into unique sequences using a nearest-neighbor algorithm that merged closely related sequences. CDR3 sequences were aligned to IMGT reference sequences to assign V, D and J gene segments. Each retained sequence needed at least a six-nucleotide match to both a V gene segment and a J gene segment. Rearrangements were classified as productive when the CDR3 lacked stop codons and remained in frame with V and J, and all other rearrangements were classified as non-productive. Following IMGT convention, CDR3 was defined as the stretch from the second conserved V-encoded cysteine to the conserved J-encoded phenylalanine. The earlier analysis of fewer than 700 of the donors excluded sequences that lacked an unambiguous match to a single V gene segment. In an earlier analysis of more than 500 of the donors, a V segment was called functional when productive rearrangements were above 56.7%, and segregating when the standard deviation between donors exceeded 5%. A statistical classification framework was built for diagnosing cytomegalovirus status from the catalog of TCR beta chain sequences. In a later analysis, V and J genes were assigned by comparing TCR nucleotide sequences against IMGT/GENE-DB human TR gene sequences. The TCRdist pipeline was used in a later analysis to assign CDR3 sequences and most-parsimonious VDJ recombination scenarios. In a later analysis, each TCR beta chain was defined by its CDR3 amino acid sequence together with its V-gene family, and reads lacking a unique V-gene family were excluded. A later analysis removed 592 highly shared, low-generation-probability nucleotide sequences to deal with suspected cross-contamination and a sequencing artifact. A later analysis calculated a clonal expansion index for each public chain from normalized within-repertoire ranks of inferred template counts. In a later analysis, generation probabilities were computed using a VDJ recombination model fitted to out-of-frame rearrangements, and the results were checked against IGoR. Hypergeometric tests were used in a later analysis to score TCR-TCR, TCR-HLA and TCR-CMV co-occurrence, with a repertoire-size bias correction applied to the TCR pairs. False discovery rates were estimated in a later analysis by permuting HLA or CMV assignments 20 times. In a later analysis, co-occurring TCRs were grouped using DBSCAN, with TCRdist sequence similarity added in when clustering inside HLA-allele-positive subsets. Repertoires with fewer than 30,000 or more than 120,000 public chains, plus five repertoires with anomalous nucleotide sharing, were excluded from co-occurrence clustering. This immuneACCESS table, as held by TCRdb, lists in-frame sequences with V and J called but not all clones. Of the missing ones, under half trace to an unresolved V gene in checked studies; the others have no known cause. Clone size and the V and J calls come from that table; the DNA yielded D and trimming. This sample is represented by more than 85,000 clones; less than 65% of them were singletons. Together, the top ten hold roughly 6% of the sample.

The receptor chain draws on TRBV2 and TRBJ1-2; TRBD1 matches 11 bases in the middle. The receptor was derived from a woman between 25 and 40 years old in good health and CMV-seronegative. Sequencing input: PBMCs. The CDR3 sequence is CASSGTGGYSTGYTF. The DNA is TGTGCCAGCAGCGGGACAGGGGGTTACTCTACTGGCTACACCTTC.